The rows below give T cell receptor beta chains drawn from one sample of a study of T cell responses to AZD1222 COVID-19 vaccine. This table comes from immunoSEQ multiplex PCR, and its TCRdb copy is limited to in-frame clones, with some not included. The top ten clones hold around 1.6% of a sample with roughly 130,000 clones, roughly 90% of them seen once. The material sequenced was peripheral blood, taken on day 0 of AZD1222 vaccination. Receptors originate from an adult in good health. CDR3s include the opening cysteine and the closing phenylalanine or tryptophan. Each record gives: clone size, D gene, CDR3 length, J gene, V gene, CDR3 DNA, CDR3 protein. The D gene is left open where the match is weak. The size field is filled for only some rows; it gives once, few, many or a size class.

once NA 14 TRBJ1-1 TRBV14 TGTGCCAGCAGCCCAAGCCTAGGGGGCACTGAAGCTTTCTTT CASSPSLGGTEAFF
few TRBD1 14 TRBJ2-7 TRBV10-2 TGCGCCAGCAGGATAGGACAGGGGGCCTACGAGCAGTACTTC CASRIGQGAYEQYF
NA TRBD1 14 TRBJ1-3 TRBV5-4 TGTGCCAGCAGCCGGGACAGCTCTGGAAACACCATATATTTT CASSRDSSGNTIYF
NA NA 15 TRBJ1-2 TRBV2 TGTGCCAGCACAACCCAGGGCGGACAGAACTATGGCTACACCTTC CASTTQGGQNYGYTF
NA NA 18 TRBJ1-4 TRBV30 TGTGCCTGGAGTCCCCAACCTTGGGGGCGAGGGACTAATGAAAAACTGTTTTTT CAWSPQPWGRGTNEKLFF
NA TRBD2 18 TRBJ2-1 TRBV9 TGTGCCAGCAGCGTAGCTCTAGCGGGGGGGCAAGTGTCGGATGAGCAGTTCTTC CASSVALAGGQVSDEQFF
NA NA 16 TRBJ2-1 TRBV21-1 TGTGCCAGCAGCAAAGGGGGACAGGACTCCTACAATGAGCAGTTCTTC CASSKGGQDSYNEQFF
once TRBD1 14 TRBJ2-5 TRBV3-1/TRBV3-2 TGTGCCAGCAGCGCGGGACAGGGGGTAGAGACCCAGTACTTC CASSAGQGVETQYF
NA NA 14 TRBJ2-7 TRBV28 TGTGCCAGCAGTCCCCCAGACACCTTCTACGAGCAGTACTTC CASSPPDTFYEQYF
NA NA 15 TRBJ2-2 TRBV7-2 TGTGCCAGCAGCTCGGGACATGCGAACACCGGGGAGCTGTTTTTT CASSSGHANTGELFF
NA TRBD2 21 TRBJ2-1 TRBV4-2 TGTGCCAGCAGCCAAGAACCCCCGTATACCGCGACTAGCGGGGGGGAAGGTGAGCAGTTCTTC CASSQEPPYTATSGGEGEQFF
NA NA 15 TRBJ1-1 TRBV27 TGTGCCAGCAGTCCCTACAGGGCCGGTGAGACTGAAGCTTTCTTT CASSPYRAGETEAFF
NA NA 15 TRBJ2-5 TRBV28 TGTGCCACCCAGGTCCGCCAGGGTCAGCAACGGACCCAGTACTTC CATQVRQGQQRTQYF
NA NA 14 TRBJ1-4 TRBV2 TGTGCCAGCCTCCGAATTCGGGGGAATGAAAAACTGTTTTTT CASLRIRGNEKLFF
NA TRBD1 13 TRBJ2-7 TRBV5-6 TGTGCCAGCAGCGGGACAGGGCCATACGAGCAGTACTTC CASSGTGPYEQYF
NA NA 12 TRBJ2-5 TRBV5-4 TGTGCCAGCAGCTGGGGCGAAGAGACCCAGTACTTC CASSWGEETQYF
NA NA 14 TRBJ1-2 TRBV6-5 TGTGCCAGCAGTCTCGGGCAGGGCGCCTATGGCTACACCTTC CASSLGQGAYGYTF
NA NA 12 TRBJ2-5 TRBV5-1 TGCGCCAGCAGCCCGACGGGAGAGACCCAGTACTTC CASSPTGETQYF
NA NA 13 TRBJ1-2 TRBV19 TGTGCCAGTAGTATTCAGACTCGCTATGGCTACACCTTC CASSIQTRYGYTF
NA NA 13 TRBJ1-5 TRBV6-5 TGTGCCAGCAGCCTCCGGGCTGGGCAGCCCCAGCATTTT CASSLRAGQPQHF
NA TRBD1 16 TRBJ2-1 TRBV11-2 TGTGCCAGCAGCGACTACCGGGACAGGGAATATTATGAGCAGTTCTTC CASSDYRDREYYEQFF
few NA 18 TRBJ2-3 TRBV6-2/TRBV6-3 TGTGCCAGCAGTTACCCATTAGCAGGGGGGGTAATCACAGATACGCAGTATTTT CASSYPLAGGVITDTQYF
NA NA 14 TRBJ1-5 TRBV9 TGTGCCAGCAGTGTAGGGGGGAGCAATCAGCCCCAGCATTTT CASSVGGSNQPQHF
NA TRBD1 14 TRBJ2-7 TRBV7-9 TGTGCCAGCAGCTTTTCAGGGGGCCGCTACGAGCAGTACTTC CASSFSGGRYEQYF
NA NA 15 TRBJ2-7 TRBV7-2 TGTGCCAGCAGCTTATTAGCAGGGCGTGTTGGCGAGCAGTACTTC CASSLLAGRVGEQYF
NA TRBD2 14 TRBJ2-7 TRBV6-2/TRBV6-3 TGTGCCAGCAGTTACGCGGGGGGGCCTCTCGAGCAGTACTTC CASSYAGGPLEQYF
NA NA 14 TRBJ1-5 TRBV28 TGTGCCACCGGGGCAGGAGGTAGCAATCAGCCCCAGCATTTT CATGAGGSNQPQHF
NA TRBD1 14 TRBJ2-7 TRBV2 TGTGCCAGCAGCTTGGGGACAGCAATCTACGAGCAGTACTTC CASSLGTAIYEQYF
NA TRBD1 16 TRBJ1-3 TRBV11-2 TGTGCCAGCAGCCCCCGGACAGGCGGTTCAGGAAACACCATATATTTT CASSPRTGGSGNTIYF
NA TRBD2 16 TRBJ2-7 TRBV28 TGTGCCAGCAGTTTGGGCGGGGGGGATAACTACTACGAGCAGTACTTC CASSLGGGDNYYEQYF
NA NA 12 TRBJ2-1 TRBV29-1 TGCAGCGTTGAAGGGCACCTTCTAGAGCAGTTCTTC CSVEGHLLEQFF
NA NA 12 TRBJ1-5 TRBV28 TGTGCCAGCAGCCTGATTTCCCAGCCCCAGCATTTT CASSLISQPQHF
NA NA 13 TRBJ1-4 TRBV11-1 TGTGCCAGCAGCGCGCGTATGAATGAAAAACTGTTTTTT CASSARMNEKLFF
NA NA 13 TRBJ2-7 TRBV11-2 TGTGCCAGCAGCTTAGGGGCCCAAAGGCGGCAGTACTTC CASSLGAQRRQYF
NA TRBD2 14 TRBJ2-7 TRBV9 TGTGCCAGCAGCGTTAGCGGGGGGGCGGGAGAGCAGTACTTC CASSVSGGAGEQYF
NA NA 13 TRBJ1-1 TRBV5-1 TGCGCCAGCAGCATAGCGTTGGGAACTGAAGCTTTCTTT CASSIALGTEAFF
NA TRBD2 14 TRBJ2-3 TRBV6-5 TGTGCCGGGGGTCGGACTAGCGGCACAGATACGCAGTATTTT CAGGRTSGTDTQYF
NA NA 14 TRBJ2-5 TRBV5-1 TGCGCCAGCAGCCCGGGGGACTTCCAAGAGACCCAGTACTTC CASSPGDFQETQYF
NA NA 15 TRBJ1-1 TRBV9 TGTGCCAGCAGCGTAGATGTGGGGAGGGAGGATGAAGCTTTCTTT CASSVDVGREDEAFF
NA NA 17 TRBJ1-1 TRBV10-3 TGTGCCATCAGGAGGGGCTTCGGGCGGGAAGAGAACACTGAAGCTTTCTTT CAIRRGFGREENTEAFF
NA TRBD1 13 TRBJ2-7 TRBV28 TGTGCCAGCAGTATACCACAGGGGTACGAGCAGTACTTC CASSIPQGYEQYF
NA TRBD1 15 TRBJ1-6 TRBV5-1 TGCGCCAGCAGCTTAGAGACAGGGAAAAATTCACCCCTCCACTTT CASSLETGKNSPLHF
NA TRBD1 15 TRBJ2-1 TRBV7-9 TGTGCCAGCAGCCGACGACAGGGGGGGGTCGGTGAGCAGTTCTTC CASSRRQGGVGEQFF
NA TRBD1 15 TRBJ1-5 TRBV28 TGTGCCAGCAGTGGCGGGACAGGTTTATACCAGCCCCAGCATTTT CASSGGTGLYQPQHF
NA TRBD1 14 TRBJ2-3 TRBV7-3 TGTGCCAGCAGCTCCTCGACAGGGCTGGATACGCAGTATTTT CASSSSTGLDTQYF
NA NA 13 TRBJ1-5 TRBV9 TGTGCCAGCGGAAGAAACGGCAATCAGCCCCAGCATTTT CASGRNGNQPQHF
NA NA 13 TRBJ1-2 TRBV12-3/TRBV12-4 TGTGCCAGCAGTTTAGACCGAAACTATGGCTACACCTTC CASSLDRNYGYTF
NA NA 18 TRBJ2-1 TRBV7-3 TGTGCCAGCAGCTCCGCCACCCGGTGGGATGGCTCCTACAATGAGCAGTTCTTC CASSSATRWDGSYNEQFF
NA TRBD1 16 TRBJ2-7 TRBV27 TGTGCCAGCAGTTTAGGGATGGACAGGCCTTCGGGCGAGCAGTACTTC CASSLGMDRPSGEQYF
NA TRBD1 15 TRBJ1-2 TRBV5-4 TGTGCCAGCAGCTTGGTGGGACAGGGGGCTTACGGCTACACCTTC CASSLVGQGAYGYTF